This T cell receptor (beta chain) was sequenced for a study of T cell clonotyping in hematopoietic cell transplantation. Concerning this clone: Antigen unknown.

The length of the CDR3 is 16 residues. With 3 bases clipped from V and 7 bases from J, the junction kept 7 bases outside the gene matches. Germline values: CDR1 LNHDA, CDR2 SQIVND (reference sequence). Whole-study results and caveats: Pathologically expanded recipient clonotypes increased progressively from day 30 to day 180 as diversity fell.

Clones were sequenced by immunoSEQ multiplex PCR, and TCRdb holds only the in-frame ones, with some missing. The sample comprises 4,600 or so clones, 77% of which are singletons, and approximately 30% rests with the top ten. The specimen comprised peripheral blood mononuclear cells, sampled 100 days after allogeneic stem cell transplant. This clonotype originated in a female patient aged 45-60 years who had an allogeneic stem cell transplant from an unrelated donor, so the T cells may come from the graft donor. Some clones in this sample may be carry-over from other donors' samples. The chain links TRBV19 to TRBJ1-6; 9 nucleotides align to TRBD1. The CDR3 nucleotides are TGTGCCAGTAGTATGACAGGGGGTATCCTGAATTCACCCCTCCACTTT. Amino acid sequence: CASSMTGGILNSPLHF.